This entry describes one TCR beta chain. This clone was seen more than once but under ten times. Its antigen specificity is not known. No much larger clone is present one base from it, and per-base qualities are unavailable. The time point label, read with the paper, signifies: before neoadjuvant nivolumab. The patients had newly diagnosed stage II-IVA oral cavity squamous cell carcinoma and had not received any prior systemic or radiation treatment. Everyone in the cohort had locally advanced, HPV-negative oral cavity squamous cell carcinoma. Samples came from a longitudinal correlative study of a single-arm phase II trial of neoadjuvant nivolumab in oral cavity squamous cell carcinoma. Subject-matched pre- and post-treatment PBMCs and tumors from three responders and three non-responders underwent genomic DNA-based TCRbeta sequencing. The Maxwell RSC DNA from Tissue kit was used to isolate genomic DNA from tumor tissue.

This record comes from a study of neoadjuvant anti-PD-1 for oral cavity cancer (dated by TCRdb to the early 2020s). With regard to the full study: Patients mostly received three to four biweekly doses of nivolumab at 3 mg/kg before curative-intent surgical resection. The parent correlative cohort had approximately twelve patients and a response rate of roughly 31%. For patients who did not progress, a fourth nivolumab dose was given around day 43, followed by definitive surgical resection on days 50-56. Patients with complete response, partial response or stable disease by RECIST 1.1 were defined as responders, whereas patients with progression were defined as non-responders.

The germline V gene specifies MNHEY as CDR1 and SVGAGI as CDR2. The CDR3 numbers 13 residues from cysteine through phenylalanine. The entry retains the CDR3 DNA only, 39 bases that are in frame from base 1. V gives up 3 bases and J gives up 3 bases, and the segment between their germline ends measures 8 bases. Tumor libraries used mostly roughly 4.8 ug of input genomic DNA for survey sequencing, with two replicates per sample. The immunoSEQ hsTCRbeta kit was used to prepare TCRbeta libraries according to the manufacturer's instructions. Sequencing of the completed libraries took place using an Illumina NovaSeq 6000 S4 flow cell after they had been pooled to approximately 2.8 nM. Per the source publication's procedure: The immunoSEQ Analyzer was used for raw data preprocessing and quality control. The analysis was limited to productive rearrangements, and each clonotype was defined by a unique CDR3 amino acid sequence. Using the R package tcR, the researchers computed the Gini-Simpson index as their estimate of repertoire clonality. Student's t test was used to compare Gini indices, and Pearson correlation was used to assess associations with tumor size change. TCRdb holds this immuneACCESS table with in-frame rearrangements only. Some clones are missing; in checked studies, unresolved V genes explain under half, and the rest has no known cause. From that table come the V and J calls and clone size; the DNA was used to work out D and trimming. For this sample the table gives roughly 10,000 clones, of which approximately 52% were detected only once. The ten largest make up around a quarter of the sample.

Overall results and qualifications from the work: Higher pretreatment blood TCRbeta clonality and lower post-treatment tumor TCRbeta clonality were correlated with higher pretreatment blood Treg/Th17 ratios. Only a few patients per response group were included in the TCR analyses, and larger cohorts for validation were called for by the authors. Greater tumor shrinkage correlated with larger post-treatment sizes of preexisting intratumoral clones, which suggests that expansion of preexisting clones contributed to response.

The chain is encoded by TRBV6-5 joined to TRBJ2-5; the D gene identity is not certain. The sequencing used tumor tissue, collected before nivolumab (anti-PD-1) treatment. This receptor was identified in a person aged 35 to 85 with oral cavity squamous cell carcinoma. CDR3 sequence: CASSYREKETQYF. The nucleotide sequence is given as TGTGCCAGCAGTTATCGAGAAAAAGAGACCCAGTACTTC.